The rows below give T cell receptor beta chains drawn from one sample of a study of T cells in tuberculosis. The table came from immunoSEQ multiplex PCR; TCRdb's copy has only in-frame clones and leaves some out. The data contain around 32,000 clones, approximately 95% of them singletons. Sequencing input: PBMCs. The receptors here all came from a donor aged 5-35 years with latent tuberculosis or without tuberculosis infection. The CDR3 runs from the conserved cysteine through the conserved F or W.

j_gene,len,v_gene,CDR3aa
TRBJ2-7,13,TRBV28,CASSPHGSYEQYF
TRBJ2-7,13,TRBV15,CATSIYTSYEQYF
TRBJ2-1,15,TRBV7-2,CASTLDRGPYNEQFF
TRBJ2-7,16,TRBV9,CASSPKPPGQNYEQYF
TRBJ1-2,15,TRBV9,CASSPTGLTNYGYTF
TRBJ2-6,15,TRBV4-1,CASSQGHSGANVLTF
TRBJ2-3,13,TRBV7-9,CASRAAGTDTQYF
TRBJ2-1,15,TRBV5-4,CASSLELAGGDEQFF
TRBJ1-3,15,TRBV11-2,CASSLRGSSGNTIYF
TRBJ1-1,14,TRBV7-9,CASSLSVVVTEAFF
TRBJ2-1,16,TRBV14,CASSPLLATSYNEQFF
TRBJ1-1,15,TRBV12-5,CASGFQQGRGTEAFF
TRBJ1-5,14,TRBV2,CASRTGLSNQPQHF
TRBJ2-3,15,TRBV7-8,CASSYLPPGKDTQYF
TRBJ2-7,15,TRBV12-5,CASGLVVGTVYEQYF
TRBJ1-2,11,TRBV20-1,CRRTPPYGYTF
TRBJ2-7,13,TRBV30,CAWTSGSSYEQYF
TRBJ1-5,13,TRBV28,CASSGQGNQPQHF
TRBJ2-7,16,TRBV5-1,CASSAGGGGGPYEQYF
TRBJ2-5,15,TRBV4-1,CASSQEGGFGETQYF
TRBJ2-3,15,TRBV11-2,CASSFTGTSTDTQYF
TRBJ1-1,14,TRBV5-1,CASSLWTGVTEAFF
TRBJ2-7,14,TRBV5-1,CASSLSVESYEQYF
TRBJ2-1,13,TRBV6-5,CASSYNRDDEQFF
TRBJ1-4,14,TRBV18,CASSPIRQGAELFF
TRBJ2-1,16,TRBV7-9,CASSLALAGTYNEQFF
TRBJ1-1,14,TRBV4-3,CASSQDRGGTEAFF
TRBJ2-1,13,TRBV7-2,CASSFLQGNEQFF
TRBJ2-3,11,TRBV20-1,CSAPSADTQYF
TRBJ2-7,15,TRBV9,CASSVGLDRGYEQYF
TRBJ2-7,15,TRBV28,CASSSLTGDLYEQYF
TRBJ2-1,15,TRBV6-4,CASSVFSGSGNEQFF
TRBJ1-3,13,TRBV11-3,CASSSGGGNTIYF
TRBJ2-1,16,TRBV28,CASSTITSGGYNEQFF
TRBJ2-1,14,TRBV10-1,CASSGLAGLDEQFF
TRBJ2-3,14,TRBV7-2,CASSFGLRTDTQYF
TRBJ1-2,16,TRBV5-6,CASSLTGGNLRYGYTF
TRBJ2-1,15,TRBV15,CATSRGPTEYNEQFF
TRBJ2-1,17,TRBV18,CASSRRSGTSDHNEQFF
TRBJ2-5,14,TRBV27,CASSLTELGATQYF
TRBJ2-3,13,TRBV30,CAWSPSFLDTQYF
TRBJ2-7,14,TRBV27,CASSAPGQGSEQYF
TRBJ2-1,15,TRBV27,CASSADRRNYNEQFF
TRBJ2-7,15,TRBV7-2,CASSPLGGRSYEQYF
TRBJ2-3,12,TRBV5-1,CASSPEGDTQYF
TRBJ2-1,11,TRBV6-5,CASSRGGEQFF
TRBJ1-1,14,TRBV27,CASRRYRVSTEAFF